Shown below are 8 T cell receptor beta chains from a single sample sequenced in a study of cytomegalovirus exposure and HLA in healthy donors. Both 60 Vbeta primers and 13 Jbeta primers went into the PCR. Only in-frame clones appear in the TCRdb table, and some are missing; sequencing was by immunoSEQ multiplex PCR. The table has some 170,000 clones, 80% seen once. Input material: PBMCs. These receptor sequences come from a man aged 25-40 years in good health and CMV-seronegative.

The chain uses TRBV7-2 and TRBJ2-2, with D possibly TRBD2 on 5 matching bases. Between the trimmed V and J ends, which lost 10 bases and 1 base, there was a span of 7 bases. The CDR3 covers 12 residues. Germline V gene data show CDR1 as SGHTA and CDR2 as FQGNSA. For the CDR3, the DNA is TGTGCCACACTAGAGAACACCGGGGAGCTGTTTTTT. This sequence encodes CATLENTGELFF.

This chain links TRBV9 with TRBJ2-2, with 9 bases matching TRBD1. The CDR3 totals 16 residues. Germline loops: CDR1 SGDLS, CDR2 YYNGEE. The ends lost 3 bases at V and 3 bases at J; junction bases unmatched: 6. CDR3 protein: CASSDRDREYTGELFF. DNA of the CDR3: TGTGCCAGCAGCGACCGGGACAGGGAATACACCGGGGAGCTGTTTTTT.

The rearrangement uses TRBV7-3 and TRBJ2-1, with 10 bases aligning to TRBD1. Germline V gene data show CDR1 as SGHTA and CDR2 as FQGTGA. The J segment lost 7 bases and the V segment lost 5 bases, leaving 2 bases of the junction unmatched. The length of the CDR3 is 13 residues. CDR3 residues: CASSPDRGNEQFF. CDR3 DNA: TGTGCCAGCAGCCCGGACAGGGGGAATGAGCAGTTCTTC.

The gene calls are TRBV14 and TRBJ2-5; TRBD1 is a possible D gene (7 bases). The CDR3 is 14 residues long. With 5 bases removed from V and 1 base from J, the gap between germline ends came to 11 bases. CDR1 and CDR2 from the germline V gene are SGHDN and FVKESK. CDR3: CASSGGTAQETQYF. The CDR3 DNA reads as TGTGCCAGCAGCGGGGGGACAGCCCAAGAGACCCAGTACTTC.

This clone was seen just once. V and J are TRBV5-1 and TRBJ1-3; D is perhaps TRBD1 (6 bases). This CDR3 is 16 amino acids long. Per germline, CDR1 SGHRS and CDR2 YFSETQ. Between the trimmed V and J ends, which lost 0 bases and 0 bases, there was a span of 10 bases. The CDR3 protein is CASSLGGQSSGNTIYF. CDR3 DNA sequence: TGCGCCAGCAGCTTGGGGGGGCAGTCCTCTGGAAACACCATATATTTT.

This chain connects TRBV28 to TRBJ1-1; 9 bases are a match to TRBD1. J lost 8 bases, V lost 4 bases, and 5 bases had no gene match. CDR1 and CDR2 from the germline V gene are MDHEN and SYDVKM. The CDR3 spans 13 residues. As DNA, the CDR3 is TGTGCCAGCAGTTCTACCGGGACAGGGGAAGCTTTCTTT. This gives the protein CASSSTGTGEAFF.

This clone appeared a single time. The V gene is TRBV27, the J gene TRBJ1-3, with TRBD1 matching 7 bases. Germline V gene data show CDR1 as MNHEY and CDR2 as SMNVEV (reference sequence). This CDR3 is built from 16 residues. The V and J ends lost 6 bases and 4 bases, in that order; junction bases with no gene match: 12. CDR3 loop: CASRPLTGPSGNTIYF. The CDR3 DNA is TGTGCCAGCAGGCCCTTGACAGGGCCGTCCGGAAACACCATATATTTT.

The chain links TRBV7-8 to TRBJ2-7, with D perhaps matching TRBD2 (6 bases). CDR3 length equals 17 residues. The V and J ends lost 2 bases and 7 bases respectively, with 24 bases between them. Per the germline V gene, CDR1 is SGHVS and CDR2 is FQNEAQ. CDR3 nucleotide sequence: TGTGCCAGCAGCTTACGGGCACTACTGGGGAGGTTTGGTGAGCAGTACTTC. Protein: CASSLRALLGRFGEQYF.